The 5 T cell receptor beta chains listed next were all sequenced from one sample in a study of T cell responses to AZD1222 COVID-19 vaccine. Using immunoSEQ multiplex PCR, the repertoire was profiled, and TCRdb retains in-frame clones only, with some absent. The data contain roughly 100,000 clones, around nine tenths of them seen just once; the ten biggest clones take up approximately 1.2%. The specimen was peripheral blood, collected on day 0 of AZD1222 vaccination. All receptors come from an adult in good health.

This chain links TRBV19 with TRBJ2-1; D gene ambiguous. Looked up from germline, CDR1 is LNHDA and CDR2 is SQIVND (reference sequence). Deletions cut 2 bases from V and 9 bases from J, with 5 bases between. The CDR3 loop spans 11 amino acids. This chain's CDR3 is CASSIWGEQFF. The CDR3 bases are TGTGCCAGTAGTATATGGGGTGAGCAGTTCTTC.

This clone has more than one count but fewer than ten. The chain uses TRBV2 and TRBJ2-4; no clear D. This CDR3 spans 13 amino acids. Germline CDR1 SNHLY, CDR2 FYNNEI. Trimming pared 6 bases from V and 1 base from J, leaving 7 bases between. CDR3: CASRGWAKNIQYF. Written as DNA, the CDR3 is TGTGCCAGCAGGGGGTGGGCCAAAAACATTCAGTACTTC.

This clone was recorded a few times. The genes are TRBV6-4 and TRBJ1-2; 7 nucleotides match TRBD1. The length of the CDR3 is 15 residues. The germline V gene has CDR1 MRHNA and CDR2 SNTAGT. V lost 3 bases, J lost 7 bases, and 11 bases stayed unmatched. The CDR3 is CASSDGQVSSGGYTF. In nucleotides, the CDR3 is TGTGCCAGCAGTGATGGACAGGTATCTTCGGGTGGCTACACCTTC.

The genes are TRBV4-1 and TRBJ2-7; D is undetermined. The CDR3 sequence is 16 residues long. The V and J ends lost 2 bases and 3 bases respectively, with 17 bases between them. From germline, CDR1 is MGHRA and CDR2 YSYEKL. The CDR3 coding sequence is TGCGCCAGCAGCCAACAGCTTAGGGCTGTAGACTACGAGCAGTACTTC. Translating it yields CASSQQLRAVDYEQYF.

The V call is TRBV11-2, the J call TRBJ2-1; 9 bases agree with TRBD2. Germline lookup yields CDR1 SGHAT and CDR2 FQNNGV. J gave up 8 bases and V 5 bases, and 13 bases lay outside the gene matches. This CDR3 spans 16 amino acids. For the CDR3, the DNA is TGTGCCAGCAGCCCCTGGGTAGCGGGGGCAAGGGATGAGCAGTTCTTC. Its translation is CASSPWVAGARDEQFF.